This T cell receptor beta chain emerged from a study of cytomegalovirus exposure and HLA in healthy donors. Concerning this clone itself: Its antigen is undetermined.

Study outcomes and limitations: Many donors carried some public TCRs, although rarity characterized most TCR sequences.

Amplification used 60 Vbeta primers and 13 Jbeta primers. Assay used: immunoSEQ multiplex PCR; TCRdb lists only in-frame clones, some missing. The table records about 180,000 clones, roughly 76% of them present only once. The CDR3 covers 15 residues. Trimming at V came to 8 bases and at J to 5 bases, leaving 10 bases not matched to a gene. From germline, CDR1 is WNHNN and CDR2 SYGVQD (reference sequence). The receptor comes from a woman aged 18-30 years in good health and CMV-seropositive. This chain joins TRBV10-1 and TRBJ1-1; TRBD1 aligns across 11 bases. Sequenced sample: PBMCs. CDR3 nucleotide sequence: TGCGCCAGCGTAGTCCGGGACAGGGGGACTACTGAAGCTTTCTTT. Residues: CASVVRDRGTTEAFF.